The 22 T cell receptor beta chains below come from one sample, sequenced in a study of CD8 T cells in ankylosing spondylitis. TCRdb reanalysed the 5' RACE reads using MiXCR and keeps one entry per CDR3 protein. The top ten hold roughly 0.51% of the sample, which has 750,000 to 850,000 distinct CDR3 sequences, 10% to 15% seen once. Notes on the study in general: A motif in TCR beta, a set of under 10 highly homologous variants, appeared characteristic of ankylosing spondylitis blood.

No antigen has been identified for these receptors. The sample was blood, either unsorted or a sorted T cell fraction (not recorded which). These receptors were taken from a male donor with ankylosing spondylitis.

CDR3 protein: CATSDYKRMAGETQYF. CDR3 coding DNA: TGTGCCACCAGTGATTATAAGCGGATGGCCGGGGAGACCCAGTACTTC. The gene calls are TRBV24-1 and TRBJ2-5; maybe TRBD2 (5 bases). This CDR3 is 16 amino acids long. Trimming left V 2 bases short and J 5 bases short, with 17 bases between. The germline gives CDR1 KGHDR, CDR2 SFDVKD.

This clonotype was seen only a few times. V gene TRBV7-2 combines with J gene TRBJ1-3; D may be TRBD1 (6 bases). Germline values: CDR1 SGHTA, CDR2 FQGNSA. The length of the CDR3 is 17 residues. The ends were cut back, 5 bases at V and 1 base at J, with 18 bases in the middle. The CDR3 reads CASSKDSRLLSGNTIYF. CDR3 coding DNA: TGTGCCAGCAGCAAGGACAGCCGGCTTCTTTCTGGAAACACCATATATTTT.

There are a few counts of this clonotype. V gene TRBV5-1 combines with J gene TRBJ1-1, with D possibly matching TRBD1 (5 bases). The germline V and J ends were trimmed by 6 bases and 5 bases, with 14 bases remaining between them. The CDR3 loop spans 13 amino acids. Germline CDR1 reads SGHRS; CDR2 reads YFSETQ. The CDR3 nucleotides read TGCGCCAGCAAGGCGGGGGTTCGGACTGAAGCTTTCTTT. It yields the protein CASKAGVRTEAFF.

This clonotype was picked up a small number of times. The chain uses TRBV27 and TRBJ1-5; TRBD1 aligns across 9 bases. The V gene end was trimmed by 2 bases and the J gene end by 0 bases; junction bases not matched to a gene: 2. CDR1 and CDR2 from the germline V gene are MNHEY and SMNVEV (reference sequence). CDR3 length equals 16 residues. CDR3 protein: CASSLGDRDSNQPQHF. CDR3 coding DNA: TGTGCCAGCAGTTTAGGGGACAGGGATAGCAATCAGCCCCAGCATTTT.

The genes are TRBV5-6 and TRBJ1-1; D perhaps matches TRBD1 (5 bases). V lost 3 bases and J 4 bases, leaving 10 bases between the germline ends. Germline lookup yields CDR1 SGHDT and CDR2 YYEEEE. This CDR3 is 13 amino acids long. CDR3 loop: CASSSDRITEAFF. As DNA, the CDR3 is TGTGCCAGCAGCTCCGACAGAATCACTGAAGCTTTCTTT. The full variable domain, in which reference TRBV5-6 and TRBJ1-1 provide the parts outside the CDR3, is DAGVTQSPTHLIKTRGQQVTLRCSPKSGHDTVSWYQQALGQGPQFIFQYYEEEERQRGNFPDRFSGHQFPNYSSELNVNALLLGDSALYLCASSSDRITEAFFGQGTRLTVV.

This clonotype was seen ten or more times. The CDR3 reads CATALAVRTDTQYF. Here the CDR3 DNA reads TGTGCCACTGCACTAGCGGTTCGCACAGATACGCAGTATTTT. This chain uses TRBV7-2 with TRBJ2-3, with 8 bases that match TRBD2. The CDR3 is 14 amino acids. CDR1 is SGHTA, CDR2 FQGNSA, per germline. The V gene end was trimmed by 10 bases and the J gene end by 1 base; junction bases not matched to a gene: 7. The full variable domain, with the rest looked up from reference TRBV7-2 and TRBJ2-3, is GAGVSQSPSNKVTEKGKDVELRCDPISGHTALYWYRQSLGQGLEFLIYFQGNSAPDKSGLPSDRFSAERTGGSVSTLTIQRTQQEDSAVYLCATALAVRTDTQYFGPGTRLTVL.

This clonotype has just a few counts. The chain employs TRBV24-1 and TRBJ2-2; D call uncertain. Per germline, CDR1 KGHDR and CDR2 SFDVKD. With 8 bases removed from V and 5 bases from J, the gap between germline ends came to 17 bases. This CDR3 is built from 15 residues. The CDR3 DNA is TGTGCCACCAAATTTACGGGCGGACCAACCGGGGAGCTGTTTTTT. This sequence encodes CATKFTGGPTGELFF.

The chain carries TRBV20-1 and TRBJ2-5; 8 bases are shared with TRBD1. This CDR3 comprises 14 residues. After removal of 6 bases from V and 4 bases from J, the junction contained 10 bases not matched to a gene. The germline CDR1 and CDR2 sequences are DFQATT and SNEGSKA (reference sequence). In nucleotides, the CDR3 is TGCAGTGCGTTGACGGACAGGGTGGGAGAGACCCAGTACTTC. It codes for CSALTDRVGETQYF.

This clonotype appeared a few times. The V and J genes are TRBV28 and TRBJ2-1; 7 bases are shared with TRBD2. Germline-derived CDR1 and CDR2 are MDHEN and SYDVKM. The J segment lost 9 bases and the V segment lost 5 bases, leaving 13 bases of the junction unmatched. The CDR3 contains 15 residues. CDR3 bases: TGTGCCAGCAGTACCCGCGGACTAGTTGGGCTTGAGCAGTTCTTC. This codes for CASSTRGLVGLEQFF.

This clonotype was found a few times. The chain's CDR3 is CATSADSYEQYF. The CDR3 DNA follows: TGTGCCACCAGTGCGGACTCCTACGAGCAGTACTTC. This chain links TRBV24-1 with TRBJ2-7, with no clear D. Per the germline V gene, CDR1 is KGHDR and CDR2 is SFDVKD. Trimming took off 5 bases at V and 0 bases at J, with 4 bases between the two ends. This CDR3 spans 12 amino acids.

This chain uses TRBV28 with TRBJ1-5; a possible D gene is TRBD1 (5 bases). Germline V gene sequence: CDR1 MDHEN, CDR2 SYDVKM. This CDR3 region has 14 residues. V lost 0 bases and J lost 10, with 13 bases in between. For the CDR3, the DNA is TGTGCCAGCAGTTTATGGGGGGGAGTGGAACCCCAGCATTTT. Translation gives CASSLWGGVEPQHF.

V gene TRBV5-5 combines with J gene TRBJ1-6; possibly TRBD1 for D (5 bases). Germline V gene data show CDR1 as SGHKS and CDR2 as YYEKEE (reference sequence). This CDR3 is built from 14 residues. The V and J ends lost 1 base and 10 bases respectively, with 12 bases between them. The CDR3 loop reads CASSLRGWESPLHF. Here the CDR3 DNA reads TGTGCCAGCAGCTTGCGGGGCTGGGAATCACCCCTCCACTTT.

The V gene is TRBV12-3 or TRBV12-4, the J gene TRBJ2-7; TRBD1 matches 8 bases. After removal of 6 bases from V and 4 bases from J, the junction contained 8 bases not matched to a gene. The CDR3 totals 14 residues. This CDR3 is CASRNDRGTYEQYF. CDR3 sequence (DNA): TGTGCCAGCAGAAACGACAGGGGCACTTACGAGCAGTACTTC.

Here the CDR3 DNA reads TGCGCCAGCAGCTTGGAAACAGAAGAGCAGTACTTC. Amino acid sequence: CASSLETEEQYF. The chain links TRBV5-1 to TRBJ2-7; D gene uncertain. The V end was cut by 0 bases, the J end by 7 bases, with 8 bases between. CDR1 is SGHRS, CDR2 YFSETQ, per germline. This CDR3 has 12 amino acids.

This chain links TRBV20-1 with TRBJ2-7; the D gene is possibly TRBD2 (7 bases). The germline gives CDR1 DFQATT, CDR2 SNEGSKA (reference sequence). The CDR3 has 13 amino acids. The ends were cut back, 5 bases at V and 6 bases at J, with 17 bases in the middle. Here the CDR3 DNA reads TGCAGTGCTGGGGGGGAGGGGGTCCGCGAGCAGTACTTC. This encodes CSAGGEGVREQYF.

This clonotype was seen repeatedly, ten times or more. This chain links TRBV10-3 with TRBJ1-2; D is possibly TRBD1 (5 bases). This CDR3 is built from 12 residues. CDR1 is ENHRY and CDR2 is SYGVKD in the germline V gene. V lost 6 bases and J lost 4, with 9 bases in between. CDR3 DNA sequence: TGTGCCATCAGGGACAATGCCTATGGCTACACCTTC. As protein: CAIRDNAYGYTF.

The chain is built from TRBV5-1 and TRBJ2-1; TRBD1 matches 7 bases. CDR3 length: 15 residues. Per the germline V gene, CDR1 is SGHRS and CDR2 is YFSETQ. With V trimmed by 1 base and J by 6 bases, 7 bases remained unmatched. CDR3 loop: CASSLTGQPFNEQFF. The CDR3 nucleotides read TGCGCCAGCAGCTTGACGGGACAGCCTTTCAATGAGCAGTTCTTC.

Ten or more counts support this clonotype. The V gene is TRBV27, the J gene TRBJ1-2; possible D gene TRBD1, 5 bases. Trimming removed 3 bases from V and 4 bases from J, with 9 bases in between. The CDR3 totals 13 residues. Germline V gene data show CDR1 as MNHEY and CDR2 as SMNVEV (reference sequence). The CDR3 loop is CASSFLGGYGYTF. CDR3 nucleotides: TGTGCCAGCAGTTTCTTGGGGGGCTATGGCTACACCTTC.

The V and J genes are TRBV4-2 and TRBJ1-4, with TRBD1 matching over 9 bases. Germline V gene data show CDR1 as LGHNA and CDR2 as YNFKEQ. This CDR3 has 16 residues. J was trimmed by 7 bases and V by 1 base; bases with no gene match: 7. The CDR3 nucleotides are TGTGCCAGCAGCCAAGCACCCCCGGGACAGGGTGAAAAACTGTTTTTT. Translated: CASSQAPPGQGEKLFF.

The J gene is TRBJ1-6, the V gene TRBV12-3 or TRBV12-4; D gene unclear. The CDR3 spans 14 residues. V lost 5 bases and J lost 7, with 12 bases in between. The CDR3 loop reads CASSTGSSNSPLHF. CDR3 nucleotide sequence: TGTGCCAGCAGTACCGGGTCCTCCAATTCACCCCTCCACTTT.

V and J are TRBV10-3 and TRBJ2-4; a weak D match, TRBD1 (5 bases). This CDR3 is built from 16 residues. V was clipped by 5 bases and J by 1 base, with 15 bases between them. The germline gives CDR1 ENHRY, CDR2 SYGVKD. CDR3 bases: TGTGCCATCAGTTCCGACACTCCAGGGGCCAAAAACATTCAGTACTTC. Its protein product is CAISSDTPGAKNIQYF.

This clonotype showed up just a few times. This chain uses TRBV4-3 with TRBJ1-2; TRBD1 is a possible D gene (5 bases). Germline lookup yields CDR1 LGHNA and CDR2 YSLEER. V was clipped by 1 base and J by 2 bases, with 14 bases between them. This CDR3 has 16 residues. CDR3 in DNA: TGCGCCAGCAGCCAAGTAGAGACAGCCACCAACTATGGCTACACCTTC. This translates into CASSQVETATNYGYTF.